Following are 28 T cell receptor beta chains from one sample sequenced in a study of blood T cells in healthy people across ages. Through a sample-barcoded 5' primer and a J-beta primer mix, a second PCR was run for roughly 6 to 12 cycles. TCRdb redid the calling of the 5' RACE reads with MiXCR, one entry per CDR3 protein. The data contain approximately 900,000 distinct CDR3 sequences, around 48% of them singletons. The source material was blood. These receptors came from a man aged 25-45 years in good health.

The chain recombines TRBV10-3 with TRBJ1-6; D possibly corresponds to TRBD1 (5 bases). Germline CDR1 ENHRY, CDR2 SYGVKD. Between the trimmed V and J ends, which lost 0 bases and 6 bases, there was a span of 12 bases. The CDR3 is 16 amino acids. CDR3 in amino acids: CAISESQGQANSPLHF. In DNA form, the CDR3 reads TGTGCCATCAGTGAGTCGCAGGGCCAAGCTAATTCACCCCTCCACTTT.

This clonotype turned up a few times. In DNA form, the CDR3 reads TGTGCCAGCAGCCTAATAAAGCTCGGACAGGAGAACATTCAGTACTTC. As protein: CASSLIKLGQENIQYF. The V and J genes are TRBV3-1 and TRBJ2-4; the match to TRBD1 covers 7 bases. Germline CDR1 is LGHDT and CDR2 is YNNKEL (reference sequence). The length of the CDR3 is 16 residues. After removal of 4 bases from V and 7 bases from J, the junction contained 13 bases not matched to a gene.

The chain has TRBV27 and TRBJ1-4; D might be TRBD1 (5 bases). The germline gives CDR1 MNHEY, CDR2 SMNVEV (reference sequence). The length of the CDR3 is 13 residues. V gave up 8 bases and J gave up 8 bases, with 15 bases separating them. The chain's CDR3 is CASRQSWGEKLFF. The CDR3, as DNA: TGTGCCAGCCGCCAGAGCTGGGGGGAAAAACTGTTTTTT. The full variable domain, completed using reference TRBV27 and TRBJ1-4, is EAQVTQNPRYLITVTGKKLTVTCSQNMNHEYMSWYRQDPGLGLRQIYYSMNVEVTDKGDVPEGYKVSRKEKRNFPLILESPSPNQTSLYFCASRQSWGEKLFFGSGTQLSVL.

The chain has TRBV10-3 and TRBJ2-5, with D perhaps TRBD1 (6 bases). There are 15 residues in the CDR3. With 1 base removed from V and 11 bases from J, the gap between germline ends came to 20 bases. Germline lookup yields CDR1 ENHRY and CDR2 SYGVKD. This chain's CDR3 is CAISEFGGGPREQYF. CDR3 in DNA: TGTGCCATCAGTGAGTTTGGGGGCGGACCTCGTGAGCAGTACTTC.

The chain links TRBV4-3 to TRBJ2-7; D ambiguous. The V and J ends lost 3 bases and 5 bases respectively, with 11 bases between them. Per the germline V gene, CDR1 is LGHNA and CDR2 is YSLEER. CDR3 length: 13 residues. As DNA, the CDR3 is TGCGCCAGCAGCCACCGAACTTCTGACGAGCAGTACTTC. This translates into CASSHRTSDEQYF.

CDR3 in amino acids: CASSRDSQTYNEQFF. For the CDR3, the DNA is TGCGCCAGCAGCCGGGACAGCCAGACCTACAATGAGCAGTTCTTC. V is TRBV4-3 and J is TRBJ2-1, with 7 positions matching TRBD1. The ends lost 4 bases at V and 2 bases at J; junction bases unmatched: 5. Germline V gene lookup returns CDR1 LGHNA and CDR2 YSLEER. The CDR3 is 15 residues long.

The chain has TRBV20-1 and TRBJ1-4; D is perhaps TRBD1 (6 bases). Germline V gives CDR1 DFQATT, CDR2 SNEGSKA (reference sequence). V shed 6 bases and J shed 3 bases, with 20 bases lying between them. This CDR3 is built from 16 residues. The CDR3 is CSANSPRGASNEKLFF. The DNA for the CDR3 is TGCAGTGCCAATAGCCCCAGGGGCGCATCTAATGAAAAACTGTTTTTT.

V gene TRBV3-1 combines with J gene TRBJ2-7; no definite D call. Per the germline V gene, CDR1 is LGHDT and CDR2 is YNNKEL (reference sequence). V was shortened by 3 bases and J by 5 bases, with 8 bases between the two germline ends. The length of the CDR3 is 12 residues. In nucleotides, the CDR3 is TGTGCCAGCAGCCAGTCAGGAAACGAGCAGTACTTC. Translated, it gives CASSQSGNEQYF.

This clonotype was recorded only once. Compared with germline, one end of the junction differs, possibly owing to a read error. The DNA of the CDR3 is TGTGCCGGCAGTTACGCCAAGACAGGTAGCACAGATACGCAGTATTTT. Residues: CAGSYAKTGSTDTQYF. The rearrangement links TRBV6-5 to TRBJ2-3; D is possibly TRBD1 (6 bases). Germline CDR1 MNHEY, CDR2 SVGAGI. CDR3 length: 16 residues.

In DNA form, the CDR3 reads TGCGCCAGCAGCCAAGATCTAGCCCCTGGCTCCTACAATGAGCAGTACTTC. Amino acid sequence: CASSQDLAPGSYNEQYF. The rearrangement links TRBV4-3 to TRBJ2-1, with D tentatively TRBD2 (5 bases). The DNA end is more similar to TRBJ2-7, so the J call may be wrong. This CDR3 is 17 amino acids long. Germline CDR1 reads LGHNA; CDR2 reads YSLEER.

There are a few counts of this clonotype. The chain carries TRBV15 and TRBJ2-5, with D perhaps matching TRBD1 (6 bases). V lost 1 base and J 4 bases, leaving 13 bases between the germline ends. The CDR3 consists of 15 residues. Germline V gene data show CDR1 as LNHNV and CDR2 as YYDKDF (reference sequence). The CDR3 region has the DNA TGTGCCACCAGCAGAGCAGGGGCACGAGGAGAGACCCAGTACTTC. This gives the protein CATSRAGARGETQYF.

This chain uses TRBV29-1 with TRBJ2-1; D remains unclear. The CDR3 is 14 amino acids. Trimming removed 4 bases at V and 2 bases at J, with 12 bases between. Germline V gene lookup returns CDR1 SQVTM and CDR2 ANQGSEA. The CDR3: CSVARESPYNEQFF. Here the CDR3 DNA reads TGCAGCGTTGCAAGGGAAAGCCCCTACAATGAGCAGTTCTTC.

This clonotype was picked up a small number of times. The genes are TRBV7-2 and TRBJ1-5, with D possibly TRBD1 on 6 matching bases. This CDR3 comprises 15 residues. The germline CDR1 and CDR2 sequences are SGHTA and FQGNSA. V gave up 1 base and J gave up 3 bases, with 10 bases separating them. The CDR3: CASSLEGGLNQPQHF. The CDR3 DNA reads as TGTGCCAGCAGCTTAGAAGGGGGGCTCAATCAGCCCCAGCATTTT.

Ten or more counts support this clonotype. The genes are TRBV4-2 and TRBJ1-2; maybe TRBD1 (6 bases). This CDR3 is 15 amino acids long. The germline CDR1 and CDR2 sequences are LGHNA and YNFKEQ. V was shortened by 0 bases and J by 4 bases, with 12 bases between the two germline ends. Here the CDR3 reads CASSQDRTAVYGYTF. DNA for the CDR3: TGTGCCAGCAGCCAAGATAGGACAGCCGTCTATGGCTACACCTTC.

This clonotype was found a few times. J is TRBJ2-2 and V is TRBV27; the match to TRBD1 covers 7 bases. Germline trimming cut 6 bases from V and 6 bases from J; bases unmatched to any gene: 4. The CDR3 has 13 residues. CDR1 and CDR2 (germline): MNHEY, SMNVEV (reference sequence). The CDR3 coding sequence is TGTGCCAGCAGCCACAGGGGTCCCGGGGAGCTGTTTTTT. It specifies CASSHRGPGELFF.

This clonotype was detected a few times. This chain uses TRBV10-3 with TRBJ1-1, with a possible D match to TRBD1 (6 bases). The CDR3 spans 16 residues. With 8 bases removed from V and 3 bases from J, the gap between germline ends came to 22 bases. The germline V gene has CDR1 ENHRY and CDR2 SYGVKD. CDR3 amino acids: CAIQARARGGDTEAFF. The DNA for the CDR3 is TGTGCCATCCAGGCGAGGGCCAGGGGTGGGGACACTGAAGCTTTCTTT.

This chain uses TRBV20-1 with TRBJ2-1, with 11 bases fitting TRBD2. The V gene's germline CDR1 is DFQATT and CDR2 SNEGSKA (reference sequence). The CDR3 runs to 15 residues. After removal of 1 base from V and 8 bases from J, the junction contained 7 bases not matched to a gene. CDR3 loop: CSARGSGGALHEQFF. In DNA form, the CDR3 reads TGCAGTGCTAGAGGTAGCGGGGGGGCCTTACATGAGCAGTTCTTC.

V and J are TRBV9 and TRBJ1-6, with D uncertain. CDR1 and CDR2 (germline): SGDLS, YYNGEE. V gave up 5 bases and J gave up 0 bases, with 9 bases separating them. The CDR3 consists of 15 residues. CDR3 sequence: CASRQTSSYNSPLHF. Here the CDR3 DNA reads TGTGCCAGCAGACAAACAAGCTCCTATAATTCACCCCTCCACTTT. Complete variable domain (other parts from reference TRBV9 and TRBJ1-6): DSGVTQTPKHLITATGQRVTLRCSPRSGDLSVYWYQQSLDQGLQFLIQYYNGEERAKGNILERFSAQQFPDLHSELNLSSLELGDSALYFCASRQTSSYNSPLHFGNGTRLTVT.

The chain joins TRBV7-3 to TRBJ2-1; D possibly matches TRBD1 or TRBD2 (5 bases each). Per germline, CDR1 SGHTA and CDR2 FQGTGA. V gave up 5 bases and J gave up 0 bases, with 14 bases separating them. The length of the CDR3 is 16 residues. The CDR3 protein is CASSPSRGGSYNEQFF. CDR3 DNA sequence: TGTGCCAGCAGCCCAAGCCGGGGCGGCTCCTACAATGAGCAGTTCTTC.

The chain joins TRBV5-6 to TRBJ1-1; possibly TRBD1 for D (5 bases). Looked up from germline, CDR1 is SGHDT and CDR2 is YYEEEE. The V and J ends lost 0 bases and 3 bases respectively, with 15 bases between them. This CDR3 contains 16 residues. CDR3 bases: TGTGCCAGCAGCTTGGGGCGAAGGGGCCCGGACACTGAAGCTTTCTTT. It codes for CASSLGRRGPDTEAFF. Full variable domain (missing parts from reference TRBV5-6 and TRBJ1-1): DAGVTQSPTHLIKTRGQQVTLRCSPKSGHDTVSWYQQALGQGPQFIFQYYEEEERQRGNFPDRFSGHQFPNYSSELNVNALLLGDSALYLCASSLGRRGPDTEAFFGQGTRLTVV.

The V call is TRBV20-1, the J call TRBJ2-4; no clear D gene. There are 14 residues in the CDR3. Germline V gene lookup returns CDR1 DFQATT and CDR2 SNEGSKA (reference sequence). Trimming pared 3 bases from V and 2 bases from J, leaving 11 bases between. The CDR3 DNA is TGCAGTGCTAGTGGGTCTTTAACCAAAAACATTCAGTACTTC. Protein product: CSASGSLTKNIQYF.

As to this clonotype: One end of the junction fails to match germline, which may point to a read error. This chain uses TRBV24-1 with TRBJ2-5; TRBD1 matches at 9 bases. The CDR3 is 15 amino acids. Germline V gene data show CDR1 as KGHDR and CDR2 as SFDVKD. The CDR3 here is CATSETGTGWETLYF. The CDR3 coding sequence is TGTGCCACCAGTGAAACCGGGACAGGGTGGGAGACCCTGTACTTC.

This sequence joins TRBV28 and TRBJ2-7; TRBD1 aligns across 7 bases. The V segment lost 9 bases and the J segment 4 bases; nucleotides outside the gene matches: 12. The CDR3 is 14 amino acids. Germline CDR1 is MDHEN and CDR2 is SYDVKM. The CDR3 reads CASRAPGQRYEQYF. The CDR3 nucleotides are TGTGCCAGTCGCGCCCCGGGACAGAGATACGAGCAGTACTTC.

The chain employs TRBV20-1 and TRBJ2-7, with TRBD2 matching 9 bases. This CDR3 has 14 amino acids. The V and J ends lost 1 base and 1 base, in that order; junction bases with no gene match: 2. CDR1 and CDR2 (germline): DFQATT, SNEGSKA (reference sequence). The CDR3 here is CSARVRGGSYEQYF. The CDR3 bases are TGCAGTGCTAGAGTGCGGGGGGGATCCTACGAGCAGTACTTC.

This chain uses TRBV20-1 with TRBJ2-5; 14 bases map to TRBD2. Trimming cost V 7 bases and J 4 bases; bases outside gene matches: 8. The CDR3 is 15 amino acids. The germline gives CDR1 DFQATT, CDR2 SNEGSKA (reference sequence). The CDR3 coding sequence is TGCAGTGGGGGACTAGCGGGGGATTGGAGAGAGACCCAGTACTTC. This translates into CSGGLAGDWRETQYF.

This clonotype has more than one count but fewer than ten. This sequence joins TRBV29-1 and TRBJ2-7; 9 bases are a match to TRBD1. This CDR3 spans 14 amino acids. Germline CDR1 SQVTM, CDR2 ANQGSEA. The J segment lost 1 base and the V segment lost 4 bases, leaving 5 bases of the junction unmatched. CDR3: CSVATGTGSYEQYF. The CDR3 DNA is TGCAGCGTTGCCACCGGGACAGGGTCCTACGAGCAGTACTTC.

The J gene is TRBJ2-7, the V gene TRBV20-1; perhaps TRBD1 as D (6 bases). The CDR3 runs 13 residues. Germline assignment: CDR1 DFQATT and CDR2 SNEGSKA (reference sequence). The V end was cut by 5 bases, the J end by 2 bases, with 13 bases between. The CDR3 protein is CSARTGSAYEQYF. The DNA for the CDR3 is TGCAGTGCTCGCACAGGGTCGGCCTACGAGCAGTACTTC.

The rearrangement uses TRBV18 and TRBJ2-6; D might be TRBD2 (5 bases). V was clipped by 4 bases and J by 2 bases, with 6 bases between them. Germline assignment: CDR1 KGHSH and CDR2 LQKENI. CDR3 length equals 14 residues. CDR3: CASSLEAGANVLTF. The CDR3 coding sequence is TGTGCCAGCTCACTGGAGGCTGGGGCCAACGTCCTGACTTTC. Full variable domain (rest looked up from reference TRBV18 and TRBJ2-6): NAGVMQNPRHLVRRRGQEARLRCSPMKGHSHVYWYRQLPEEGLKFMVYLQKENIIDESGMPKERFSAEFPKEGPSILRIQQVVRGDSAAYFCASSLEAGANVLTFGAGSRLTVL.